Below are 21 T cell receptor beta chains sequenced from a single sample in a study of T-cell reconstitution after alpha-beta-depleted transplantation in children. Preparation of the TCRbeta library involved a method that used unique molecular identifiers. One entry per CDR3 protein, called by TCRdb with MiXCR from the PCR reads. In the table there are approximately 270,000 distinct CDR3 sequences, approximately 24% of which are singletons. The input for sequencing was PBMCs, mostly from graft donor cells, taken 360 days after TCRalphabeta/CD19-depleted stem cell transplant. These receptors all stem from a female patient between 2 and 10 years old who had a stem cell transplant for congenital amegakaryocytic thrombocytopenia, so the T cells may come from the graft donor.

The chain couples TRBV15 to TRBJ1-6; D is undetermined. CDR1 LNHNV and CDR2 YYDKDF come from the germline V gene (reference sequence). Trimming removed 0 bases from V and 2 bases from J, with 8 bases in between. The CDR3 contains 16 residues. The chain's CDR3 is CATSREYSTYNSPLHF. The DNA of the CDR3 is TGTGCCACCAGCAGAGAGTACAGCACCTATAATTCACCCCTCCACTTT.

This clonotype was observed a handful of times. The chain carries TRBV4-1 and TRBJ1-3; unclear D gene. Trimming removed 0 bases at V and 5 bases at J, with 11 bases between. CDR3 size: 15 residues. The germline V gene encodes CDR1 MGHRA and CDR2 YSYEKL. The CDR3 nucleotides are TGCGCCAGCAGCCAAGAGTCCAGATCAAGAAACACCATATATTTT. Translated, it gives CASSQESRSRNTIYF.

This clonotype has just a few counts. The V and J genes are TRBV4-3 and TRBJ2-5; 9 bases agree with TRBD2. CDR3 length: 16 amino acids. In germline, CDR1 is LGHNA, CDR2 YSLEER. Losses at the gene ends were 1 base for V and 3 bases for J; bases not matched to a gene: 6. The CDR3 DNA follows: TGCGCCAGCAGCCAAGCTTTCGCTAGCGGGAAAGAGACCCAGTACTTC. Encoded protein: CASSQAFASGKETQYF.

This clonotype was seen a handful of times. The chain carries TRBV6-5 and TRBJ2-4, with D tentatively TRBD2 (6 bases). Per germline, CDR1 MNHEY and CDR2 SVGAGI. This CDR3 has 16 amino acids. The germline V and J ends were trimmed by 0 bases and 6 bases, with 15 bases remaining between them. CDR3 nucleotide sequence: TGTGCCAGCAGTTACTCGGAAGGCGGGAAAGGAAACATTCAGTACTTC. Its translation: CASSYSEGGKGNIQYF.

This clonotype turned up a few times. CDR3 loop: CASSLDPGTETQYF. The CDR3 DNA reads TGTGCCAGCAGCTTGGATCCAGGGACAGAGACCCAGTACTTC. This sequence joins TRBV5-6 and TRBJ2-5, with D possibly called TRBD1 or TRBD2 (5 bases each). V dropped 0 bases and J dropped 4 bases, with 10 bases sitting between them. Germline CDR1 and CDR2: SGHDT and YYEEEE. The CDR3 covers 14 residues.

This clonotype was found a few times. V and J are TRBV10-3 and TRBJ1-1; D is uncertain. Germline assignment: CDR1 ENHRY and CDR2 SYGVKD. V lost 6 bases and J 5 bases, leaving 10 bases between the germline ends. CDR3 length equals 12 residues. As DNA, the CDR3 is TGTGCCATCAGCCACCGTTATACTGAAGCTTTCTTT. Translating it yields CAISHRYTEAFF.

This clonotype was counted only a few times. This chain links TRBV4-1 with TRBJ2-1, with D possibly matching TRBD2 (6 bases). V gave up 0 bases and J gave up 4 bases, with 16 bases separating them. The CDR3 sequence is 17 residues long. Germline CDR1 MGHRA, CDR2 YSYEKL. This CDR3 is CASSQDWPGRGYNEQFF. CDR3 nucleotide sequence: TGCGCCAGCAGCCAAGATTGGCCCGGGAGAGGGTACAATGAGCAGTTCTTC.

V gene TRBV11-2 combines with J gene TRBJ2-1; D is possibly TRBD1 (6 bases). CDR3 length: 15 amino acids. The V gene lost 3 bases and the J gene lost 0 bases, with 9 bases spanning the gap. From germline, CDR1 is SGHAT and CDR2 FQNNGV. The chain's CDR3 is CASSFGQYSYNEQFF. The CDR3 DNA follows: TGTGCCAGCAGCTTCGGACAGTACTCCTACAATGAGCAGTTCTTC.

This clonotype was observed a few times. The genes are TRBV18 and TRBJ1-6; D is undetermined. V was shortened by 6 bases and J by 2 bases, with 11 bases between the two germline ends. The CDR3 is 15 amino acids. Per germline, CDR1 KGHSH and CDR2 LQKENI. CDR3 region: CASSQEIPYNSPLHF. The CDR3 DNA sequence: TGTGCCAGCTCTCAAGAAATCCCCTATAATTCACCCCTCCACTTT.

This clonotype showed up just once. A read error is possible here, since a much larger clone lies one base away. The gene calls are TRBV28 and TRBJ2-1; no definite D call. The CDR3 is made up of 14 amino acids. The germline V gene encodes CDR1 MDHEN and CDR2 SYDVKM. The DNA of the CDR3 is TGTGCCAGCAGTTTAGTGAGCTCCTACAATGAGCGGTTCTTC. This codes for CASSLVSSYNERFF.

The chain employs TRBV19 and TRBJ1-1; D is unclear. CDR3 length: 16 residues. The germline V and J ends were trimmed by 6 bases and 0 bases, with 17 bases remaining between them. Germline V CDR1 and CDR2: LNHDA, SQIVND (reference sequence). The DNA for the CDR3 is TGTGCCAGTAGAAACCGGAGAACACAAATGAACACTGAAGCTTTCTTT. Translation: CASRNRRTQMNTEAFF.

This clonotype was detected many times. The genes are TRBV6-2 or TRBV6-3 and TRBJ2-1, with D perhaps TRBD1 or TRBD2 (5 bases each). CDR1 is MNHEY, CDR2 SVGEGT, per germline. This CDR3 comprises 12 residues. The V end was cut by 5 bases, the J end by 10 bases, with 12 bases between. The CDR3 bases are TGTGCCAGCAGTCCCCGGGACGCCGAGCAGTTCTTC. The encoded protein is CASSPRDAEQFF.

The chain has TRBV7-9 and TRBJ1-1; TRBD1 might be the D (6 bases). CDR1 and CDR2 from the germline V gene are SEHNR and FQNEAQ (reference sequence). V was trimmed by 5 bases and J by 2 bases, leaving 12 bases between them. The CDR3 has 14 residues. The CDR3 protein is CASSQGQVNTEAFF. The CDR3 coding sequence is TGTGCCAGCAGCCAGGGACAAGTCAACACTGAAGCTTTCTTT.

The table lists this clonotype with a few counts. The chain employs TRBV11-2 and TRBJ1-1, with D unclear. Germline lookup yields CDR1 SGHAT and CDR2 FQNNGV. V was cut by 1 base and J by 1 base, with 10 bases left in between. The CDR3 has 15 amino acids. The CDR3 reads CASSLVFRRNTEAFF. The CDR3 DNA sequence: TGTGCCAGCAGCTTAGTATTTCGCAGGAACACTGAAGCTTTCTTT.

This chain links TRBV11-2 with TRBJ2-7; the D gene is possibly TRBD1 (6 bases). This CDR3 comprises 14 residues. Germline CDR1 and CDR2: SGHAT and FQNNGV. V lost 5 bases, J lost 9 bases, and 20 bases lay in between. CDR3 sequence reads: CASSMTGIESRQYF. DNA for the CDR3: TGTGCCAGCAGCATGACAGGTATCGAGTCGAGGCAGTACTTC.

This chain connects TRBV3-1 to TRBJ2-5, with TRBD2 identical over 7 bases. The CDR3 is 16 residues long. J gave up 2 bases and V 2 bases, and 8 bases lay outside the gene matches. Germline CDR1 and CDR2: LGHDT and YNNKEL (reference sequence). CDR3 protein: CASSQSAPGLQETQYF. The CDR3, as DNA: TGTGCCAGCAGCCAATCTGCCCCGGGACTACAAGAGACCCAGTACTTC.

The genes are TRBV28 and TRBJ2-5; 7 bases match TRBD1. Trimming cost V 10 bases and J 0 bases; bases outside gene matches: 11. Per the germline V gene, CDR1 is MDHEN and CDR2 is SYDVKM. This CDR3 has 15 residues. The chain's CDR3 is CATRDSDLYQETQYF. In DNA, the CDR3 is TGTGCCACCAGGGACAGCGACTTGTACCAAGAGACCCAGTACTTC. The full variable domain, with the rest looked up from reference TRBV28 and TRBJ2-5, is DVKVTQSSRYLVKRTGEKVFLECVQDMDHENMFWYRQDPGLGLRLIYFSYDVKMKEKGDIPEGYSVSREKKERFSLILESASTNQTSMYLCATRDSDLYQETQYFGPGTRLLVL.

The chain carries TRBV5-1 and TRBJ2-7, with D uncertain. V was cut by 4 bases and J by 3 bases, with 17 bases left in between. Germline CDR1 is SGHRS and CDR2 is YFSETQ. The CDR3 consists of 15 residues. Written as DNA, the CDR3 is TGCGCCAGCAGCCTGGCCTTGGGCATTATCTACGAGCAGTACTTC. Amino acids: CASSLALGIIYEQYF.

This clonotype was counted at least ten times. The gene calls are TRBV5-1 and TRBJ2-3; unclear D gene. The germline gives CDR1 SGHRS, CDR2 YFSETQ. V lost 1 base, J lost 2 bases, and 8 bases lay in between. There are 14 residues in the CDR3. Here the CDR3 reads CASSLNAATDTQYF. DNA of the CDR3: TGCGCCAGCAGCTTGAACGCGGCCACAGATACGCAGTATTTT. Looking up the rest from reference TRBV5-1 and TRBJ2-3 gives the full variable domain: KAGVTQTPRYLIKTRGQQVTLSCSPISGHRSVSWYQQTPGQGLQFLFEYFSETQRNKGNFPGRFSGRQFSNSRSEMNVSTLELGDSALYLCASSLNAATDTQYFGPGTRLTVL.

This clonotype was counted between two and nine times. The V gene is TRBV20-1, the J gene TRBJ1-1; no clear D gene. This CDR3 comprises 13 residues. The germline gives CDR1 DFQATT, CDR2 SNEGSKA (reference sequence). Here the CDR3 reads CRRGGPLNTEAFF. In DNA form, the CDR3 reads TGCAGACGGGGAGGGCCCCTGAACACTGAAGCTTTCTTT.

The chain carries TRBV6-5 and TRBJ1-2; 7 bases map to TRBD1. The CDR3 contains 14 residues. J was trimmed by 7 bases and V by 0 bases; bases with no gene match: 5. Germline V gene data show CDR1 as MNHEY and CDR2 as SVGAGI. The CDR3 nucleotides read TGTGCCAGCAGTTACTCGTCGACAGGGAGTGGCTACACCTTC. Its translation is CASSYSSTGSGYTF.